One and the same sample provided the 4 T cell receptor beta chains below, sequenced in a study of shared clonotypes between healthy human individuals (dated by TCRdb to the early 2020s). Receptor libraries were prepared by the immunoSEQ multiplex PCR assay. The clones in this table, taken by TCRdb from immuneACCESS, are in-frame only. Not every clone is retained; where verified, under half of the shortfall comes from an unresolved V gene, and the cause of the rest is unknown. The sample contains roughly 1,500,000 clones, 98% of them found a single time. The ten largest clonotypes hold about 0.35% of the sample. Sequencing used naive CD4+ T cells sorted from blood. The cell subset or site tag for this specimen amounts to: CD45RA+ positively selected. The source is a man aged 25-45 years in good health.

The chain carries TRBV10-1 and TRBJ2-2; possibly TRBD2 for D (6 bases). The CDR3 runs to 17 residues. V gave up 5 bases and J gave up 0 bases, with 16 bases separating them. Germline CDR1 WNHNN, CDR2 SYGVQD (reference sequence). Here the CDR3 DNA reads TGCGCCAGCAGTCCTCAAATGGACTATACGAACACCGGGGAGCTGTTTTTT. It translates to CASSPQMDYTNTGELFF.

The chain is built from TRBV19 and TRBJ1-5, with 8 bases lining up with TRBD1. Losses at the gene ends were 4 bases for V and 6 bases for J; bases not matched to a gene: 14. CDR3 length: 17 amino acids. The germline V gene encodes CDR1 LNHDA and CDR2 SQIVND (reference sequence). The CDR3 reads CASSTEGGGTGGQPQHF. For the CDR3, the DNA is TGTGCCAGTAGTACCGAGGGCGGCGGGACAGGAGGTCAGCCCCAGCATTTT.

This rearrangement joins TRBV5-6 to TRBJ1-5; D unresolved. The CDR3 is 13 residues long. Trimming left V 2 bases short and J 0 bases short, with 3 bases between. CDR1 SGHDT and CDR2 YYEEEE come from the germline V gene. The CDR3 nucleotides are TGTGCCAGCAGCTTTGGTAGCAATCAGCCCCAGCATTTT. This translates into CASSFGSNQPQHF.

This chain connects TRBV28 to TRBJ2-5; no firm D call. CDR3 length equals 13 residues. The V end was cut by 3 bases, the J end by 2 bases, with 7 bases between. Germline CDR1 and CDR2: MDHEN and SYDVKM. The CDR3 is CASSLSHQETQYF. The CDR3 bases are TGTGCCAGCAGTTTGTCCCATCAAGAGACCCAGTACTTC.